The 13 T cell receptor beta chains listed next were all sequenced from one sample in a study of T-cell memory formation after mild COVID-19. A single record per CDR3 protein comes from TCRdb applying MiXCR to the 5' RACE reads. The sample holds about 430,000 distinct CDR3 sequences; 20% to 25% are singletons and the top ten take roughly 9.7%. Input material: PBMCs or a T cell subset sorted from them (not recorded which). The receptor source for this set is an adult woman who had mild COVID-19 (a few samples of this study predate the infection). Cell type and time point are not known.

The V and J genes are TRBV6-5 and TRBJ2-1, with TRBD2 identical over 9 bases. This CDR3 region has 14 residues. V lost 6 bases, J lost 6 bases, and 6 bases stayed unmatched. The germline V gene has CDR1 MNHEY and CDR2 SVGAGI. Here the CDR3 DNA reads TGTGCCAGCAGACAGCGGGAGGTGACCAATGAGCAGTTCTTC. Translating gives CASRQREVTNEQFF.

This clonotype was counted a few times. The chain is built from TRBV12-3 or TRBV12-4 and TRBJ2-5; TRBD2 aligns across 9 bases. The CDR3 runs to 17 residues. With 4 bases clipped from V and 4 bases from J, the junction kept 13 bases outside the gene matches. For the CDR3, the DNA is TGTGCCAGCAGTTCGGGACTTACAGTAGCGGGAGCAGAGACCCAGTACTTC. The encoded protein is CASSSGLTVAGAETQYF.

This clonotype was counted only a few times. The gene calls are TRBV12-5 and TRBJ2-5; D might be TRBD2 (6 bases). The CDR3 runs 13 residues. Germline V gene lookup returns CDR1 LGHNT and CDR2 FRNRAP. V dropped 4 bases and J dropped 5 bases, with 11 bases sitting between them. The CDR3 spells CASGWGDLETQYF. CDR3 sequence (DNA): TGTGCTAGTGGTTGGGGGGATTTGGAGACCCAGTACTTC.

The rearrangement uses TRBV29-1 and TRBJ2-1; 12 nucleotides align to TRBD2. CDR3 length equals 18 residues. Trimming removed 5 bases from V and 6 bases from J; junction bases left unmatched: 17. From germline, CDR1 is SQVTM and CDR2 ANQGSEA. The CDR3 DNA is TGCAGCGTTCTACCACGGCAACTAGCGGGAGGTCGCGTCAATGAGCAGTTCTTC. Translating gives CSVLPRQLAGGRVNEQFF.

This sequence joins TRBV6-6 and TRBJ2-7; TRBD2 aligns across 8 bases. V shed 2 bases and J 0 bases; nucleotides not matched to a gene: 3. The CDR3 totals 15 residues. In germline, CDR1 is MNHNY, CDR2 SVGAGI (reference sequence). The CDR3 loop reads CASSYIGTSSYEQYF. The CDR3 DNA follows: TGTGCCAGCAGTTACATCGGGACTAGCTCCTACGAGCAGTACTTC.

The V gene is TRBV12-3 or TRBV12-4, the J gene TRBJ2-6; D unresolved. The CDR3 covers 14 residues. With 8 bases removed from V and 4 bases from J, the gap between germline ends came to 12 bases. CDR3 sequence (DNA): TGTGCCAGCGCCCCACCTCACGGGGCCAACGTCCTGACTTTC. This encodes CASAPPHGANVLTF.

J is TRBJ2-7 and V is TRBV7-8; TRBD1 matches at 8 bases. The germline V gene encodes CDR1 SGHVS and CDR2 FQNEAQ. The V and J ends lost 0 bases and 2 bases, in that order; junction bases with no gene match: 6. There are 16 residues in the CDR3. The CDR3 coding sequence is TGTGCCAGCAGCTTAGCTCCGAGACAGGGGACCTACGAGCAGTACTTC. Its protein product is CASSLAPRQGTYEQYF.

This chain's CDR3 is CSAETMNTEAFF. The CDR3 DNA follows: TGCAGTGCTGAGACGATGAACACTGAAGCTTTCTTT. The rearrangement joins TRBV20-1 to TRBJ1-1; D gene ambiguous. V was clipped by 5 bases and J by 0 bases, with 7 bases between them. There are 12 residues in the CDR3. Germline V gene sequence: CDR1 DFQATT, CDR2 SNEGSKA (reference sequence).

This chain connects TRBV3-1 to TRBJ2-5, with D unclear. Germline V gene sequence: CDR1 LGHDT, CDR2 YNNKEL (reference sequence). V lost 0 bases and J 5 bases, leaving 13 bases between the germline ends. The length of the CDR3 is 15 residues. CDR3 protein: CASSQDPGPRETQYF. DNA for the CDR3: TGTGCCAGCAGCCAAGACCCGGGCCCCCGGGAGACCCAGTACTTC.

This clonotype was picked up a small number of times. The V gene is TRBV6-2 or TRBV6-3, the J gene TRBJ2-1, with D possibly being TRBD1 (5 bases). V dropped 6 bases and J dropped 9 bases, with 18 bases sitting between them. The CDR3 sequence is 14 residues long. Germline V gene data show CDR1 as MNHEY and CDR2 as SVGEGT. The CDR3 here is CASSPPQGLGEQFF. CDR3 nucleotides: TGTGCCAGCAGCCCGCCGCAGGGTCTGGGTGAGCAGTTCTTC.

At least ten counts were recorded for this clonotype. The chain uses TRBV5-1 and TRBJ2-1, with TRBD2 matching over 9 bases. The J segment lost 6 bases and the V segment lost 0 bases, leaving 7 bases of the junction unmatched. The CDR3 consists of 16 residues. Per germline, CDR1 SGHRS and CDR2 YFSETQ. This CDR3 is CASSLGIAGVRNEQFF. The CDR3, as DNA: TGCGCCAGCAGCTTGGGGATAGCGGGGGTACGCAATGAGCAGTTCTTC.

The gene calls are TRBV25-1 and TRBJ2-2; 7 bases agree with TRBD1. The CDR3 is 15 amino acids. J lost 0 bases, V lost 7 bases, and 5 bases had no gene match. Germline V gene lookup returns CDR1 MGHDK and CDR2 SYGVNS. The CDR3 nucleotides read TGTGCCAGCAAAGGGGACAGTACGAACACCGGGGAGCTGTTTTTT. The encoded protein is CASKGDSTNTGELFF.

The V gene is TRBV5-1, the J gene TRBJ2-4; 8 bases line up with TRBD2. With V trimmed by 6 bases and J by 10 bases, 12 bases remained unmatched. This CDR3 spans 14 amino acids. Germline CDR1 is SGHRS and CDR2 is YFSETQ. As DNA, the CDR3 is TGCGCCAGCAAGCCTGTTAGCGGGGCTTCAATTCAGTACTTC. Amino acids: CASKPVSGASIQYF.